The entry below describes one TCR beta chain. The data stem from a study of blood T cell repertoires in COVID-19. All exposed participants met a person with COVID-19 within 2 weeks before entering the study. Sequencing used immunoSEQ multiplex PCR; TCRdb keeps in-frame clones, though not all of them. In the table there are 250,000 to 350,000 clones, just under 90% of which are singletons. Germline values: CDR1 SGHDT, CDR2 YYEEEE. The junction had 7 bases not matched to a gene; V was cut back by 5 bases and J by 3 bases. The CDR3 contains 15 residues. The rearrangement links TRBV5-6 to TRBJ2-7; 11 nucleotides align to TRBD1. Sequencing was performed on PBMCs or T cells enriched from blood (not recorded which). This receptor was taken from a woman in her fifties or sixties who had been exposed to COVID-19. The CDR3 coding sequence is TGTGCCAGCAGTCCTCCCGGGACAGGGGGCTACGAGCAGTACTTC. It encodes CASSPPGTGGYEQYF.